The 14 T cell receptor beta chains below were found in one sample sequenced in a study of T cells in Graves' hyperthyroidism and ophthalmopathy. RNA transcripts provided the source from which TCR beta CDR3 regions were amplified. The HTBI primer set drove a first-round RT-PCR of the TCR CDR3. TCRdb re-analysed the multiplex PCR reads in MiXCR, keeping a single row per CDR3 protein. Found here are hundreds of thousands of distinct CDR3 sequences, over 40% of them singletons; the top ten hold 6.5% to 9%. Sequencing input: peripheral blood or thyroid tissue (not recorded which). These receptor sequences come from an adult man with Graves' disease, either hyperthyroidism or ophthalmopathy (not recorded which).

In this sample, this clonotype turned up many times. V gene TRBV29-1 combines with J gene TRBJ1-1; 7 positions agree with TRBD1. Trimming took 4 bases from V and 5 from J; bases not matched to a gene: 7. Germline V lookup: CDR1 SQVTM, CDR2 ANQGSEA. CDR3 length: 13 residues. CDR3 in amino acids: CSVGQGGGTEAFF. The CDR3 nucleotides are TGCAGCGTTGGACAGGGAGGTGGGACTGAAGCTTTCTTT.

This chain uses TRBV7-4 with TRBJ2-7; TRBD2 agrees at 8 bases. This CDR3 contains 14 residues. The V gene end was trimmed by 5 bases and the J gene end by 4 bases; junction bases not matched to a gene: 7. Germline V gene data show CDR1 as SGHVT and CDR2 as SQSDAQ. The CDR3 is CASSSSGMGYEQYF. DNA for the CDR3: TGTGCCAGCAGCAGTAGCGGGATGGGATACGAGCAGTACTTC.

This clonotype came up once. V is TRBV11-1 and J is TRBJ2-6; no definite D call. Per germline, CDR1 SGHAT and CDR2 FQDESV (reference sequence). The germline V and J ends were trimmed by 2 bases and 0 bases, with 8 bases remaining between them. The CDR3 spans 16 residues. The DNA for the CDR3 is TGTGCCAGCAGCTTATCGGTATCCTCTGGGGCCAACGTCCTGACTTTC. Its translation is CASSLSVSSGANVLTF.

This clonotype showed up just a few times. J is TRBJ2-7 and V is TRBV12-3 or TRBV12-4, with 7 nucleotides matching TRBD1. This CDR3 has 14 residues. V was clipped by 3 bases and J by 2 bases; unmatched bases: 4. The CDR3 DNA reads TGTGCCAGCAGTTTCGGGACAGCTGCCTACGAGCAGTACTTC. Translating gives CASSFGTAAYEQYF.

The chain combines TRBV5-4 with TRBJ2-7, with 7 bases identical to TRBD1. The V gene end was trimmed by 5 bases and the J gene end by 4 bases; junction bases not matched to a gene: 12. The CDR3 runs 15 residues. The germline gives CDR1 SGHNT, CDR2 YYREEE (reference sequence). Here the CDR3 DNA reads TGTGCCAGCAGTCGCCCGGGACAGCTAACGTACGAGCAGTACTTC. This gives the protein CASSRPGQLTYEQYF.

The rearrangement uses TRBV7-4 and TRBJ1-2; no definite D call. The CDR3 covers 17 residues. The V and J ends lost 0 bases and 8 bases respectively, with 22 bases between them. The germline CDR1 and CDR2 sequences are SGHVT and SQSDAQ. Here the CDR3 reads CASSLAIRGRLNVGYTF. The CDR3 DNA sequence: TGTGCCAGCAGCTTAGCCATCAGAGGCAGGCTCAACGTGGGCTACACCTTC.

The chain uses TRBV20-1 and TRBJ2-5; D unresolved. Germline V gene lookup returns CDR1 DFQATT and CDR2 SNEGSKA (reference sequence). The ends were cut back, 0 bases at V and 5 bases at J, with 10 bases in the middle. This CDR3 is 13 amino acids long. This CDR3 is CSARDPPSETQYF. CDR3 in DNA: TGCAGTGCTAGAGATCCCCCAAGCGAGACCCAGTACTTC.

This clonotype showed up many times. The chain carries TRBV2 and TRBJ1-6; possibly TRBD1 for D (5 bases). Per germline, CDR1 SNHLY and CDR2 FYNNEI. The V end was cut by 3 bases, the J end by 7 bases, with 7 bases between. The CDR3 contains 13 residues. The CDR3 bases are TGTGCCAGCAGTGAGGGGACCAATTCACCCCTCCACTTT. Translating gives CASSEGTNSPLHF.

In the case of this clonotype: A clone one base away is much larger, so this may be a read error. The rearrangement joins TRBV6-1 to TRBJ2-5, with D possibly called TRBD1 or TRBD2 (5 bases each). The V gene's germline CDR1 is MNHNS and CDR2 SASEGT. The CDR3 is made up of 13 amino acids. CDR3 nucleotide sequence: TGTGCCAGCAGCGGTGGGGGTGATGAGATCCAGTACTTC. This gives the protein CASSGGGDEIQYF.

Notes on this clonotype: This sequence may be a read error, since a much larger clone differs from it by one base. The chain joins TRBV10-3 to TRBJ2-7, with 9 bases aligning to TRBD1. V lost 10 bases to trimming and J lost 0 bases; unmatched junction nucleotides: 10. Germline V gives CDR1 ENHRY, CDR2 SYGVKD. The CDR3 contains 15 residues. The CDR3: CATSLPGQGSYEQYF. For the CDR3, the DNA is TGTGCCACCAGCCTGCCGGGACAGGGCTCCTACGAGCAGTACTTC.

J is TRBJ1-1 and V is TRBV12-3 or TRBV12-4; no definite D call. The CDR3 consists of 14 residues. V shed 6 bases and J shed 7 bases, with 18 bases lying between them. The CDR3 loop reads CASSHSVRPVEAFF. The DNA for the CDR3 is TGTGCCAGCAGCCACTCGGTCAGACCTGTTGAAGCTTTCTTT.

This clonotype was seen repeatedly, ten times or more. CDR3 loop: CAISDGGPQHF. In DNA, the CDR3 is TGTGCCATCAGTGACGGTGGGCCCCAGCATTTT. The V and J genes are TRBV10-3 and TRBJ1-5; D remains unclear. There are 11 residues in the CDR3. Between the trimmed V and J ends, which lost 3 bases and 9 bases, there was a span of 6 bases. In germline, CDR1 is ENHRY, CDR2 SYGVKD.

This clonotype appeared a single time. The rearrangement links TRBV29-1 to TRBJ2-5, with 10 bases matching TRBD1. The length of the CDR3 is 14 residues. Germline loops: CDR1 SQVTM, CDR2 ANQGSEA. Trimming removed 4 bases from V and 13 bases from J; junction bases left unmatched: 15. The CDR3, as DNA: TGCAGCGTTGTTTGGGACAGGGGCGAGGAAAAACTGTACTTC. Its translation: CSVVWDRGEEKLYF.

This clonotype was detected many times. The chain carries TRBV24-1 and TRBJ2-2, with D unresolved. The CDR3 loop spans 15 amino acids. V was cut by 5 bases and J by 0 bases, with 9 bases left in between. From germline, CDR1 is KGHDR and CDR2 SFDVKD. The chain's CDR3 is CATSVGDPNTGELFF. CDR3 nucleotides: TGTGCCACCAGTGTTGGCGATCCGAACACCGGGGAGCTGTTTTTT.